This T cell receptor beta chain was sequenced during a study of tumor-infiltrating lymphocytes in primary liver carcinoma. Study background: Patients included men and women of 30 to 69 years. Productive TCRbeta read counts per sample ran from roughly 3.8 to 7.5 million and were similar across tissue types. Study outcomes and limitations: Researchers found tumor-adjacent and tumor-blood pairs overlapped less than tumor region pairs.

TCR beta cDNA was made from 450 to 500 ng total RNA with a constant-region primer. Investigators got TCR beta libraries out of three nested multiplex PCR rounds, done with slightly modified ARM-PCR. Running 10 cycles apiece, the first two PCR rounds relied on TRBV1-TRBV30 forward primers together with a C-beta reverse primer. Each CDR3 protein is one row after TCRdb ran MiXCR on the multiplex PCR reads. Counted here are fewer than 350,000 distinct CDR3 sequences, over 55% occurring once; the ten biggest clones make up roughly 8.9%. A note on this clonotype: Its antigen is still unknown. A read error may be the cause here, since a much bigger clone is one base away.

For blood RNA, unsorted whole blood served as the source, and germline DNA was extracted too. V gave up 6 bases and J gave up 2 bases, with 16 bases separating them. Germline assignment: CDR1 LGHNA and CDR2 YNFKEQ. The CDR3 sequence is 15 residues long. This chain connects TRBV4-2 to TRBJ1-2, with a weak D call TRBD1 (5 bases). What was sequenced was peripheral blood. The clonotype was recovered from a man aged 40-55 years with primary liver carcinoma and hepatitis B virus infection. This CDR3 reads CASSLDTGTNYGYTF. Written as DNA, the CDR3 is TGTGCCAGCAGTCTGGATACCGGGACGAACTATGGCTACACCTTC.